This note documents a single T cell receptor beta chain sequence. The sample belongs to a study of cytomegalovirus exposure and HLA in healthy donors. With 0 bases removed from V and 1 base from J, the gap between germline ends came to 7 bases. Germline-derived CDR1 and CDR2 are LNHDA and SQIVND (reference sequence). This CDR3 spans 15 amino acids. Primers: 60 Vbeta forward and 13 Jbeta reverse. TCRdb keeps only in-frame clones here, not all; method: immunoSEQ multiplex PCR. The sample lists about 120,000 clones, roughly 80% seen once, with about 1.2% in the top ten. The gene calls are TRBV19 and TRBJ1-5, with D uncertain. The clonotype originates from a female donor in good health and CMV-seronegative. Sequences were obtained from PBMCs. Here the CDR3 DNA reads TGTGCCAGTAGTATAGATCGCCGGAGCAATCAGCCCCAGCATTTT. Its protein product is CASSIDRRSNQPQHF.